Presented here are 7 T cell receptor beta chains from one specimen sequenced in a study of cytomegalovirus exposure and HLA in healthy donors. Researchers ran the PCR with 60 Vbeta and 13 Jbeta primers. Generated by immunoSEQ multiplex PCR, the TCRdb table keeps only in-frame clones and is missing some. This repertoire shows about 100,000 clones, around 77% found once; its top ten account for roughly 19%. The specimen sequenced was PBMCs. These receptors were taken from a woman in her sixties in good health and CMV-seropositive.

The V and J genes are TRBV7-2 and TRBJ1-2; D remains unclear. Trimming shortened V by 7 bases and J by 5 bases, and 14 bases separated the two germline ends. Germline CDR1 is SGHTA and CDR2 is FQGNSA. The CDR3 runs 13 residues. The CDR3 sequence: CASTPGSAYGYTF. CDR3 sequence (DNA): TGTGCCAGCACCCCGGGGAGTGCTTATGGCTACACCTTC. The whole variable domain, remainder taken from reference TRBV7-2 and TRBJ1-2, is GAGVSQSPSNKVTEKGKDVELRCDPISGHTALYWYRQSLGQGLEFLIYFQGNSAPDKSGLPSDRFSAERTGGSVSTLTIQRTQQEDSAVYLCASTPGSAYGYTFGSGTRLTVV.

The chain uses TRBV2 and TRBJ2-7; D is uncertain. Trimming pared 5 bases from V and 4 bases from J, leaving 3 bases between. Germline values: CDR1 SNHLY, CDR2 FYNNEI. The CDR3 consists of 10 residues. In DNA form, the CDR3 reads TGTGCCAGCAGTTCATACGAGCAGTACTTC. Translating it yields CASSSYEQYF.

This chain joins TRBV6-5 and TRBJ1-2, with a possible D match to TRBD1 (6 bases). With 8 bases removed from V and 5 bases from J, the gap between germline ends came to 15 bases. Germline loops: CDR1 MNHEY, CDR2 SVGAGI. The CDR3 is 13 residues long. CDR3 bases: TGTGCCAGCGGGGAACAGGGCGGATATGGCTACACCTTC. Translated: CASGEQGGYGYTF.

The chain combines TRBV5-4 with TRBJ2-7; 7 bases are a match to TRBD2. With 4 bases clipped from V and 0 bases from J, the junction kept 7 bases outside the gene matches. Looked up from germline, CDR1 is SGHNT and CDR2 is YYREEE (reference sequence). The CDR3 has 15 amino acids. The CDR3 reads CASSRGGTTSYEQYF. The CDR3, as DNA: TGTGCCAGCAGCCGTGGCGGGACTACCTCCTACGAGCAGTACTTC.

This clone has only one observation. The V call is TRBV7-2, the J call TRBJ2-1, with D perhaps TRBD2 (6 bases). This CDR3 is built from 16 residues. Between the trimmed V and J ends, which lost 5 bases and 6 bases, there was a span of 20 bases. Per germline, CDR1 SGHTA and CDR2 FQGNSA. Written as DNA, the CDR3 is TGTGCCAGCAGCCCAAATACGGGAGTAGTGGGCAATGAGCAGTTCTTC. Its translation is CASSPNTGVVGNEQFF.

J is TRBJ1-1 and V is TRBV18, with 8 bases fitting TRBD1. The CDR3 length is 18 residues. V gave up 1 base and J gave up 1 base; unmatched junction bases: 11. The germline V gene encodes CDR1 KGHSH and CDR2 LQKENI. The CDR3 here is CASSPLGQGAMSNTEAFF. CDR3 DNA sequence: TGTGCCAGCTCACCACTAGGGCAGGGGGCCATGTCGAACACTGAAGCTTTCTTT.

The chain recombines TRBV10-2 with TRBJ1-5, with TRBD1 identical over 7 bases. Germline CDR1 and CDR2: WSHSY and SAAADI. V dropped 6 bases and J dropped 5; count of bases not matched to a gene: 7. This CDR3 region has 14 residues. As DNA, the CDR3 is TGCGCCAGCAGAGTAGACAGGGCCGATCAGCCCCAGCATTTT. It specifies CASRVDRADQPQHF.